Listed here are 23 T cell receptor beta chains from one sample, sequenced in a study of tumor-infiltrating lymphocytes in primary liver carcinoma. The template, roughly 510 ng total RNA, yielded TCR beta cDNA made with a constant-region primer. Employing slightly modified ARM-PCR, three nested multiplex PCR rounds were run, and these gave rise to the TCR beta libraries. The study ran its first two PCR rounds for roughly 10 cycles each, using TRBV1-TRBV30 forward primers and a C-beta reverse primer. TCRdb itself ran the multiplex PCR reads through MiXCR, one entry per CDR3 protein. The sample gives over 95,000 distinct CDR3 sequences, around 63% of which show up once; over 9% is in the top ten. Unsorted bulk tissue, about 17-34 mg of it, served as the source for co-extraction of RNA and DNA. Material: liver tumor tissue from sampling region 5. As to subset: tumor region T5, tumor centre. These receptors were obtained from a woman in her sixties with primary liver carcinoma and hepatitis B virus infection.

This clonotype was seen once. At one of its ends the junction is not consistent with the germline gene, which may arise from a read error. The rearrangement links TRBV30 to TRBJ1-4; D perhaps matches TRBD1 (6 bases). Germline lookup yields CDR1 GTSNPN and CDR2 SVGIG (reference sequence). The CDR3 contains 15 residues. The CDR3 sequence is CAWINRDKTNEKLSF. CDR3 nucleotides: TGTGCATGGATAAACCGGGACAAGACTAATGAAAAACTGTCTTTT.

This clonotype was counted ten times or more. The chain has TRBV5-1 and TRBJ2-3, with 7 bases fitting TRBD2. V was clipped by 7 bases and J by 0 bases; unmatched bases: 11. Germline-derived CDR1 and CDR2 are SGHRS and YFSETQ. There are 16 residues in the CDR3. For the CDR3, the DNA is TGCGCCAGCCGAAGGGGTGGCGGGAGTAGCACAGATACGCAGTATTTT. As protein: CASRRGGGSSTDTQYF.

As concerns this clonotype: One end of the junction varies from germline; a read error may be responsible. This chain joins TRBV6-5 and TRBJ2-2, with 9 nucleotides matching TRBD1. This CDR3 has 16 amino acids. Germline V gene sequence: CDR1 MNHEY, CDR2 SVGAGI. The CDR3 DNA reads TGTGCCAGCAGTGGCCGGGACAGGGACTCAATCGGGGAACTGTTTTTT. Its translation is CASSGRDRDSIGELFF.

This clonotype was seen at least ten times. The gene calls are TRBV6-5 and TRBJ2-5, with 11 bases aligning to TRBD2. V lost 5 bases to trimming and J lost 0 bases; unmatched junction nucleotides: 5. Germline V lookup: CDR1 MNHEY, CDR2 SVGAGI. The CDR3 is 16 residues long. The CDR3 here is CASSRRLAGYQETQYF. The CDR3 nucleotides read TGTGCCAGCAGTCGGCGACTAGCGGGGTACCAAGAGACCCAGTACTTC.

This clonotype was observed once. At one of its ends the junction is not consistent with the germline gene, which may arise from a read error. The chain carries TRBV6-9 and TRBJ2-5; D is perhaps TRBD2 (5 bases). Germline V gives CDR1 MNHGY, CDR2 SVAAGI. The CDR3 is made up of 16 amino acids. This CDR3 reads CACSYGYNRGLETQYF. The CDR3 DNA reads as TGTGCCTGCAGTTACGGTTACAACAGAGGGCTGGAGACGCAGTACTTC.

This clonotype has only one observation. A junction end diverges from the germline sequence, so it may reflect a read error. This chain links TRBV4-2 with TRBJ2-7, with 8 bases matching TRBD2. This CDR3 contains 14 residues. Germline-derived CDR1 and CDR2 are LGHNA and YNFKEQ. The CDR3 spells CVSSRGGSSYEQYF. CDR3 coding DNA: TGTGTCAGCAGCCGGGGGGGCTCCAGCTACGAGCAGTACTTC.

In its sample, this clonotype was seen once. The CDR3 protein is CSGNWGRVSDNEQFF. The CDR3 DNA reads as TGCAGCGGGAATTGGGGCAGGGTGTCGGACAATGAGCAGTTCTTC. The V gene is TRBV29-1, the J gene TRBJ2-1, with D possibly being TRBD1 (5 bases). Trimming shortened V by 7 bases and J by 5 bases, and 21 bases separated the two germline ends. Germline CDR1 and CDR2: SQVTM and ANQGSEA. This CDR3 is 15 amino acids long.

V usage is TRBV19 and J usage is TRBJ2-1; D tentatively reads TRBD1 or TRBD2 (5 bases each). The CDR3 extends over 13 amino acids. The V gene's germline CDR1 is LNHDA and CDR2 SQIVND (reference sequence). Trimming cost V 3 bases and J 5 bases, with 8 bases left between them. In nucleotides, the CDR3 is TGTGCCAGTAGTATGGGGGTTAACAATGAGCAGTTCTTC. Encoded protein: CASSMGVNNEQFF.

The chain employs TRBV29-1 and TRBJ1-1; 9 bases fit TRBD1. V shed 7 bases, J shed 4 bases, and the junction held 10 bases outside the gene matches. The length of the CDR3 is 14 residues. Germline CDR1 reads SQVTM; CDR2 reads ANQGSEA. The CDR3 nucleotides read TGCAGCGCCCATTCGGTGGGACAGGGCACTGAAGCTTTCTTT. Its protein product is CSAHSVGQGTEAFF.

For this clonotype: Likely a read error: the CDR3 ends without its conserved phenylalanine or tryptophan. The chain carries TRBV5-5 and TRBJ2-2; TRBD1 aligns across 10 bases. Looked up from germline, CDR1 is SGHKS and CDR2 is YYEKEE (reference sequence). The CDR3 sequence is 15 residues long. CDR3 bases: TGTGCCAGCAGGGCCGGGACAGGGGACACCGGGAAGCTGTTTCTT. This codes for CASRAGTGDTGKLFL.

The table lists this clonotype with many counts. The rearrangement joins TRBV5-6 to TRBJ2-5; 7 bases line up with TRBD1. Germline V CDR1 and CDR2: SGHDT, YYEEEE. J lost 4 bases, V lost 0 bases, and 6 bases had no gene match. The CDR3 is 15 amino acids. The CDR3 region is CASSLGQGEVETQYF. The CDR3 coding sequence is TGTGCCAGCAGCTTGGGACAGGGAGAGGTAGAGACCCAGTACTTC.

Details on this clonotype: At one boundary the junction diverges from the germline segment, which might be a read error. This chain uses TRBV6-1 with TRBJ1-5; D uncertain. Germline assignment: CDR1 MNHNS and CDR2 SASEGT. The CDR3 consists of 13 residues. In DNA, the CDR3 is TGTGTCAGCGCGAAGGTGGAGAATCAGTCCCAGCATTTT. This translates into CVSAKVENQSQHF.

About this clonotype: The DNA is left out, because the CDR3 cannot be placed on it with certainty; the CDR3 is given as TCRdb lists it. J is TRBJ1-2 and V is TRBV29-1; the listed D gene, TRBD1, was not tested against the DNA. Germline values: CDR1 SQVTM, CDR2 ANQGSEA. The CDR3 region is 13 residues in length, termini included. The CDR3 reads CSFGTGANYGCTF.

This clonotype has just a few counts. One junction end does not reproduce the germline sequence, and a read error may be involved. The chain carries TRBV11-2 and TRBJ1-3; TRBD1 matches 8 bases. Germline lookup yields CDR1 SGHAT and CDR2 FQNNGV. The CDR3 sequence is 13 residues long. CDR3 sequence reads: CTSRRTGLNIIYF. DNA of the CDR3: TGTACCAGCAGAAGGACAGGGTTGAACATCATATATTTT.

The CDR3, as DNA: TGTGCCAGCAACCCAACTCGCAACCCGAACACCGGGGAGCTGTTTTTT. It yields the protein CASNPTRNPNTGELFF. The rearrangement joins TRBV6-6 to TRBJ2-2; D remains ambiguous. The CDR3 is 16 amino acids. Germline-derived CDR1 and CDR2 are MNHNY and SVGAGI (reference sequence). V gave up 7 bases and J gave up 0 bases, with 15 bases separating them.

This clonotype was recorded at least ten times. The J gene is TRBJ1-1, the V gene TRBV4-1; D is ambiguous. Germline CDR1 reads MGHRA; CDR2 reads YSYEKL. The CDR3 runs 14 residues. The germline V and J ends were trimmed by 4 bases and 1 base, with 10 bases remaining between them. In nucleotides, the CDR3 is TGCGCCAGCAGCCTTAGGATCGGGAACACTGAAGCTTTCTTT. Protein sequence: CASSLRIGNTEAFF.

On this clonotype itself: A read error may produce the germline difference seen at one junction end. The chain links TRBV11-2 to TRBJ2-4; D may be TRBD2 (5 bases). CDR1 and CDR2 (germline): SGHAT, FQNNGV. This CDR3 spans 14 amino acids. CDR3 loop: CASSNRLTGNIQHF. CDR3 coding DNA: TGTGCCAGCAGCAACCGACTAACTGGAAACATTCAGCACTTC.

This clonotype was counted once. Germline is not matched at one junction end, which may reflect a read error. This chain connects TRBV11-3 to TRBJ2-1; 9 nucleotides match TRBD1. CDR1 and CDR2 from the germline V gene are SGHNT and YENEEA. This CDR3 contains 12 residues. DNA for the CDR3: TGTGCGAGCGGCTCCGGCCGGACAGGGGAGCTCTTC. Encoded protein: CASGSGRTGELF.

On this clonotype itself: Relative to the germline gene, one junction end is altered; a read error may explain this. The J gene is TRBJ1-1, the V gene TRBV7-7; D may be TRBD1 (6 bases). The CDR3 loop spans 15 amino acids. CDR1 SSHAT and CDR2 FNYEAQ come from the germline V gene (reference sequence). As DNA, the CDR3 is TGTGCTAGCAGCTTTGCCGGACAGTCGAACACTGAAGCTTTCTTT. Protein product: CASSFAGQSNTEAFF.

In regard to this clonotype: The germline gene is not matched at one end of the junction; a read error may be the cause. The chain carries TRBV12-3 or TRBV12-4 and TRBJ2-2, with D possibly being TRBD1 or TRBD2 (6 bases each). This CDR3 has 15 amino acids. The CDR3 region has the DNA TGTGGCAGCAGTGTTCGGAAGGGGGGCATCGGGGAGCTGTTTTTT. Its protein product is CGSSVRKGGIGELFF.

In its sample, this clonotype was seen a few times. Likely a read error: the CDR3 ends without its conserved phenylalanine or tryptophan. V gene TRBV11-2 combines with J gene TRBJ2-3; 11 nucleotides align to TRBD2. The CDR3 consists of 17 residues. The V gene's germline CDR1 is SGHAT and CDR2 FQNNGV. Losses at the gene ends were 5 bases for V and 2 bases for J; bases not matched to a gene: 9. CDR3 amino acids: CASSQPGLADPTDTQYL. Written as DNA, the CDR3 is TGTGCCAGCAGCCAACCGGGACTAGCGGACCCCACAGATACGCAGTATCTT.

This clonotype has just a few counts. V and J are TRBV2 and TRBJ2-1; 9 bases line up with TRBD2. CDR3 length: 14 amino acids. Germline CDR1 reads SNHLY; CDR2 reads FYNNEI. Germline trimming cut 6 bases from V and 8 bases from J; bases unmatched to any gene: 8. The CDR3 nucleotides are TGTGCCAGCAGGATAGCGGGAGAGGGTGATGAGCAGTTCTTC. Translation gives CASRIAGEGDEQFF. The entire variable domain, with the rest obtained from reference TRBV2 and TRBJ2-1, is as follows: EPEVTQTPSHQVTQMGQEVILRCVPISNHLYFYWYRQILGQKVEFLVSFYNNEISEKSEIFDDQFSVERPDGSNFTLKIRSTKLEDSAMYFCASRIAGEGDEQFFGPGTRLTVL.

As for this clonotype: A read error is likely, as this CDR3 ends without the conserved phenylalanine or tryptophan. This chain links TRBV11-2 with TRBJ2-7, with 10 bases aligning to TRBD2. The CDR3 spans 16 residues. Trimming removed 1 base from V and 6 bases from J; junction bases left unmatched: 9. Germline lookup yields CDR1 SGHAT and CDR2 FQNNGV. CDR3 sequence reads: CASSLGPLAGAAEQYL. Written as DNA, the CDR3 is TGTGCCAGCAGCTTAGGCCCTCTAGCGGGAGCTGCCGAGCAGTACCTC.